This TCR beta chain appears in the sequencing data of a study of cytomegalovirus exposure and HLA in healthy donors. The CDR3 extends over 15 amino acids. Between the trimmed V and J ends, which lost 5 bases and 7 bases, there was a span of 20 bases. Germline lookup yields CDR1 SGHTA and CDR2 FQGNSA. The PCR used 60 Vbeta and 13 Jbeta primers. The assay was immunoSEQ multiplex PCR, and TCRdb's table has in-frame clones only and misses some. The table lists fewer than 150,000 clones, around 77% of them singletons. The chain has TRBV7-2 and TRBJ2-5, with TRBD1 as a possible D gene (6 bases). The specimen was PBMCs. This TCR came from a man aged 50-60 years in good health and CMV-seropositive. This CDR3 reads CASSPRLGGTRTQYF. The CDR3 nucleotides are TGTGCCAGCAGCCCTCGGCTTGGGGGCACGCGGACCCAGTACTTC.